The 5 T cell receptor beta chains listed next were all sequenced from one sample in a study of STAT3 mutations in large granular lymphocyte leukemia. Study-level findings and limits: In T-cell large granular lymphocyte leukemia, about half of patients showed multiple immunodominant subclonotypes.

Generated by immunoSEQ multiplex PCR, the TCRdb table keeps only in-frame clones and is missing some. The sample has about 40,000 clones, 70% to 90% seen once. Their antigens remain unidentified. The sample consisted of PBMCs. The source is a human donor with T large granular lymphocyte leukemia. Some clones in this sample may be carry-over from other donors' samples.

The rearrangement joins TRBV30 to TRBJ2-2; 11 bases fit TRBD2. The CDR3 extends over 16 amino acids. Germline CDR1 GTSNPN, CDR2 SVGIG (reference sequence). V dropped 3 bases and J dropped 6; count of bases not matched to a gene: 9. CDR3 residues: CAWSPPSGGYPGELFF. In nucleotides, the CDR3 is TGTGCCTGGAGCCCCCCTAGCGGGGGGTACCCCGGGGAGCTGTTTTTT.

V usage is TRBV7-2 and J usage is TRBJ2-2; TRBD1 is a possible D gene (6 bases). With 6 bases removed from V and 4 bases from J, the gap between germline ends came to 9 bases. Germline V gene sequence: CDR1 SGHTA, CDR2 FQGNSA. This CDR3 spans 13 amino acids. The DNA of the CDR3 is TGTGCCAGCAGTCGCAGGGGCACCGGGGAGCTGTTTTTT. This codes for CASSRRGTGELFF.

V and J are TRBV28 and TRBJ1-2, with 7 bases that match TRBD1. Germline CDR1 MDHEN, CDR2 SYDVKM. The J segment lost 2 bases and the V segment lost 2 bases, leaving 2 bases of the junction unmatched. There are 14 residues in the CDR3. The CDR3 is CASSLGDRNYGYTF. The CDR3 coding sequence is TGTGCCAGCAGTTTAGGGGACAGAAACTATGGCTACACCTTC.

This clone was counted a single time. The chain joins TRBV19 to TRBJ2-7; 9 bases agree with TRBD1. Per germline, CDR1 LNHDA and CDR2 SQIVND (reference sequence). This CDR3 comprises 15 residues. V lost 3 bases, J lost 3 bases, and 6 bases stayed unmatched. This chain's CDR3 is CASSIAGQGSYEQYF. The CDR3 DNA reads TGTGCCAGTAGTATTGCGGGACAGGGTAGCTACGAGCAGTACTTC.

The V and J genes are TRBV7-9 and TRBJ1-4, with TRBD1 identical over 11 bases. There are 14 residues in the CDR3. Trimming removed 3 bases from V and 11 bases from J; junction bases left unmatched: 5. Germline V gene data show CDR1 as SEHNR and CDR2 as FQNEAQ (reference sequence). CDR3 loop: CASSLGTGGAKLFF. The CDR3, as DNA: TGTGCCAGCAGCTTGGGGACAGGGGGAGCGAAACTGTTTTTT.